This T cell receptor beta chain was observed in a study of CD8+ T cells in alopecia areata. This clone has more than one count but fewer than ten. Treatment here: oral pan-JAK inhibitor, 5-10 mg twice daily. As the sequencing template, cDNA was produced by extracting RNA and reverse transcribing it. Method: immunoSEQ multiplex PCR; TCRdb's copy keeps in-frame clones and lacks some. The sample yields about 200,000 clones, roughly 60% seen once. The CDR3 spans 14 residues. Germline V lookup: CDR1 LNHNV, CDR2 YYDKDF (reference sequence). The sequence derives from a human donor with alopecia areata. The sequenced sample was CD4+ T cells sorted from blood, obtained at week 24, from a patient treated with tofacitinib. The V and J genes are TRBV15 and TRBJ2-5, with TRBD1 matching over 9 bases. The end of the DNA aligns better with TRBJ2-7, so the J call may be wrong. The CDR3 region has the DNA TGTGCCACCAGCAGGGACAGGGGATCCTACGAGCAGTACTTC. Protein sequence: CATSRDRGSYEQYF.